Included here is one TCR beta chain sequence, with context. The target antigen is unknown. The V gene lost 1 base and the J gene lost 0 bases, with 13 bases spanning the gap. The CDR3 covers 17 residues. Looked up from germline, CDR1 is PRHDT and CDR2 is FYEKMQ (reference sequence). Unrecorded immune exposures were likely, despite nominal health at sampling. This record comes from a study of cytomegalovirus exposure and HLA in healthy donors. Study results and limitations: Three chains linked to CMV were shown in vitro to be specific for CMV antigens. TCR beta sequences reportedly predicted most subjects' HLA-A and HLA-B alleles accurately. The study put 150 to 200 TCR beta chains on its list as cytomegalovirus-associated.

The PCR ran on 60 Vbeta and 13 Jbeta primers. Produced via immunoSEQ multiplex PCR; TCRdb's table is partial and in-frame only. The profile shows about 96,000 clones, 50% to 80% of them singletons. The gene calls are TRBV13 and TRBJ2-1; tentative D call: TRBD2 (5 bases). The sequencing sample was made of PBMCs. The receptor was derived from a man aged 55-75 years in good health and CMV-seronegative. For the CDR3, the DNA is TGTGCCAGCAGCTTAGCGAGCTTGGGGAGCTCCTACAATGAGCAGTTCTTC. It codes for CASSLASLGSSYNEQFF.